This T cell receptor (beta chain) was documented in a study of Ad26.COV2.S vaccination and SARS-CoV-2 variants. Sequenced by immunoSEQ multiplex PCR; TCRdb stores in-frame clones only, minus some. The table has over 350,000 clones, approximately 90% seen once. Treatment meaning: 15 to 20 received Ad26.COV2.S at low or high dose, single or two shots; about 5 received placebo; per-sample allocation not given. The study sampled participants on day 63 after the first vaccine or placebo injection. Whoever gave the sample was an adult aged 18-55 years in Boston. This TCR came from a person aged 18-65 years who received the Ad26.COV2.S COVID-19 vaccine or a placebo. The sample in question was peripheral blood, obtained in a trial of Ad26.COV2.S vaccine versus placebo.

The CDR3 spells CASSGGTGSTEAFF. DNA of the CDR3: TGTGCCAGCAGCGGGGGGACAGGGAGTACTGAAGCTTTCTTT. The V and J genes are TRBV7-6 and TRBJ1-1; 9 bases align to TRBD1. CDR1 SGHVS and CDR2 FNYEAQ come from the germline V gene. Germline trimming cut 5 bases from V and 5 bases from J; bases unmatched to any gene: 6. This CDR3 is 14 amino acids long.